These 21 T cell receptor beta chains share one sample of origin, sequenced in a study of cytomegalovirus exposure and HLA in healthy donors (dated by TCRdb to the late 2010s). The library was obtained by the immunoSEQ multiplex PCR assay. The multiplex PCR relied on a mix of 60 forward primers for TCR Vbeta segments and 13 reverse primers for TCR Jbeta segments. The immuneACCESS repertoire file appears here via TCRdb, limited to in-frame rearrangements. These files lack a portion of the clones; in checked studies, under half of the deficit traces to unresolved V genes, and the cause of the others is not known. This sample holds 250,000 to 300,000 clones; about nine tenths were observed only once. The top ten constitute 1.5% to 2% of the sample. Sequencing was done on a sample of PBMCs. These TCRs come from a girl aged 2-10 years in good health and CMV-seronegative.

This clone was picked up a small number of times. This chain joins TRBV5-1 and TRBJ1-3; 10 nucleotides agree with TRBD1. Germline CDR1 SGHRS, CDR2 YFSETQ. The CDR3 covers 15 residues. Trimming removed 4 bases from V and 3 bases from J; junction bases left unmatched: 4. Written as DNA, the CDR3 is TGCGCCAGCAGCACCGGGACAGGGGATGGAAACACCATATATTTT. It codes for CASSTGTGDGNTIYF. The full variable domain, in which reference TRBV5-1 and TRBJ1-3 provide the parts outside the CDR3, is KAGVTQTPRYLIKTRGQQVTLSCSPISGHRSVSWYQQTPGQGLQFLFEYFSETQRNKGNFPGRFSGRQFSNSRSEMNVSTLELGDSALYLCASSTGTGDGNTIYFGEGSWLTVV.

The chain couples TRBV28 to TRBJ1-5; D unresolved. Between the trimmed V and J ends, which lost 1 base and 2 bases, there was a span of 6 bases. Germline loops: CDR1 MDHEN, CDR2 SYDVKM. CDR3 length equals 14 residues. Here the CDR3 DNA reads TGTGCCAGCAGTTTATTATCCCGCAATCAGCCCCAGCATTTT. Translating gives CASSLLSRNQPQHF. Looking up the rest from reference TRBV28 and TRBJ1-5 gives the full variable domain: DVKVTQSSRYLVKRTGEKVFLECVQDMDHENMFWYRQDPGLGLRLIYFSYDVKMKEKGDIPEGYSVSREKKERFSLILESASTNQTSMYLCASSLLSRNQPQHFGDGTRLSIL.

The rearrangement uses TRBV2 and TRBJ1-3, with TRBD1 matching 8 bases. The germline V gene encodes CDR1 SNHLY and CDR2 FYNNEI. J gave up 3 bases and V 8 bases, and 6 bases lay outside the gene matches. CDR3 length: 14 amino acids. The CDR3, as DNA: TGTGCCAGCCGGGACAGGCCGGGTGGAAACACCATATATTTT. Protein sequence: CASRDRPGGNTIYF.

V is TRBV27 and J is TRBJ1-1; weak D call: TRBD1 (6 bases). The CDR3 consists of 17 residues. CDR1 is MNHEY and CDR2 is SMNVEV in the germline V gene (reference sequence). Trimming pared 6 bases from V and 3 bases from J, leaving 23 bases between. The CDR3 sequence: CASRHSRGVEVDTEAFF. The DNA for the CDR3 is TGTGCCAGCAGACATTCCAGGGGAGTCGAAGTGGACACTGAAGCTTTCTTT.

The V gene is TRBV4-1, the J gene TRBJ2-6, with D perhaps matching TRBD2 (5 bases). Germline CDR1 is MGHRA and CDR2 is YSYEKL. The CDR3 totals 19 residues. Trimming pared 1 base from V and 4 bases from J, leaving 20 bases between. The CDR3 DNA is TGCGCCAGCAGCCAAGTGCCGCCGGGGTGGGATCCCGGGGCCAACGTCCTGACTTTC. Translating it yields CASSQVPPGWDPGANVLTF.

V is TRBV30 and J is TRBJ1-3; D unresolved. The germline V gene encodes CDR1 GTSNPN and CDR2 SVGIG (reference sequence). CDR3 size: 14 residues. With 4 bases removed from V and 3 bases from J, the gap between germline ends came to 13 bases. Here the CDR3 DNA reads TGTGCCTGGACCTCCGAGGGAGGTGGAAACACCATATATTTT. Residues: CAWTSEGGGNTIYF.

The gene calls are TRBV18 and TRBJ1-4; TRBD1 is a possible D gene (5 bases). Germline assignment: CDR1 KGHSH and CDR2 LQKENI. V was shortened by 1 base and J by 2 bases, with 5 bases between the two germline ends. There are 14 residues in the CDR3. CDR3 amino acids: CASSPQGTNEKLFF. CDR3 sequence (DNA): TGTGCCAGCTCACCACAGGGGACTAATGAAAAACTGTTTTTT.

The chain has TRBV27 and TRBJ1-6, with D possibly matching TRBD1 (6 bases). The CDR3 is 16 amino acids. The germline V and J ends were trimmed by 4 bases and 0 bases, with 10 bases remaining between them. CDR1 is MNHEY, CDR2 SMNVEV, per germline (reference sequence). The CDR3 spells CASSSTRGSYNSPLHF. CDR3 in DNA: TGTGCCAGCAGTTCGACCAGGGGCTCCTATAATTCACCCCTCCACTTT.

V and J are TRBV29-1 and TRBJ1-4; TRBD1 is a possible D gene (6 bases). Trimming left V 3 bases short and J 5 bases short, with 13 bases between. The length of the CDR3 is 14 residues. Germline-derived CDR1 and CDR2 are SQVTM and ANQGSEA. The CDR3 sequence: CSVDLTGLNEKLFF. The CDR3 coding sequence is TGCAGCGTTGATCTGACAGGCTTGAATGAAAAACTGTTTTTT.

The genes are TRBV2 and TRBJ1-1, with TRBD1 as a possible D gene (5 bases). Germline V lookup: CDR1 SNHLY, CDR2 FYNNEI. V was trimmed by 8 bases and J by 4 bases, leaving 14 bases between them. This CDR3 is built from 13 residues. The CDR3 protein is CASLPTGRTEAFF. The CDR3 DNA reads TGTGCCAGCCTACCTACAGGACGCACTGAAGCTTTCTTT.

J is TRBJ2-1 and V is TRBV7-9; maybe TRBD2 (6 bases). CDR3 length equals 14 residues. Trimming shortened V by 5 bases and J by 6 bases, and 14 bases separated the two germline ends. The germline CDR1 and CDR2 sequences are SEHNR and FQNEAQ (reference sequence). CDR3 nucleotides: TGTGCCAGCAGCCCTCTCGGGACTCTCAATGAGCAGTTCTTC. This encodes CASSPLGTLNEQFF.

Turning to this clone: Its ends do not fully match the called genes, so a read error is possible. The chain carries TRBV28 and TRBJ1-2; no clear D gene. This CDR3 is built from 15 residues. Germline values: CDR1 MDHEN, CDR2 SYDVKM. Here the CDR3 reads CASSLEWADPYGCTF. The DNA for the CDR3 is TGTGCCAGCAGTTTAGAGTGGGCTGACCCCTATGGCTGCACCTTC.

V gene TRBV7-8 combines with J gene TRBJ2-7, with TRBD1 identical over 8 bases. Germline loops: CDR1 SGHVS, CDR2 FQNEAQ. The CDR3 runs to 14 residues. Trimming removed 4 bases from V and 2 bases from J; junction bases left unmatched: 4. CDR3 sequence: CASSSLQGAYEQYF. CDR3 nucleotides: TGTGCCAGCAGCTCGTTACAGGGGGCCTACGAGCAGTACTTC.

The CDR3 DNA reads TGTGCCAGCAGCCTAAAATCCAACACCGGGGAGCTGTTTTTT. Amino acids: CASSLKSNTGELFF. The genes are TRBV14 and TRBJ2-2; D remains unclear. Germline lookup yields CDR1 SGHDN and CDR2 FVKESK. Trimming removed 4 bases from V and 2 bases from J, with 8 bases in between. CDR3 length: 14 residues.

The V and J genes are TRBV9 and TRBJ1-1; 8 bases are a match to TRBD1. Germline loops: CDR1 SGDLS, CDR2 YYNGEE. The CDR3 consists of 11 residues. The junction had 3 bases not matched to a gene; V was cut back by 4 bases and J by 10 bases. The CDR3 DNA follows: TGTGCCAGCAGCCCTCAGGGGGCAGCTTTCTTT. Protein product: CASSPQGAAFF.

The CDR3 DNA follows: TGCGCCAGCAGCTTGGCGGGCGGGTCGGCTCTAGACTATGGCTACACCTTC. As protein: CASSLAGGSALDYGYTF. The V call is TRBV5-1, the J call TRBJ1-2, with D uncertain. V was shortened by 0 bases and J by 3 bases, with 18 bases between the two germline ends. The CDR3 has 17 residues. Per germline, CDR1 SGHRS and CDR2 YFSETQ.

This chain joins TRBV7-8 and TRBJ2-5; the D gene is possibly TRBD1 (5 bases). This CDR3 comprises 15 residues. Germline V gene sequence: CDR1 SGHVS, CDR2 FQNEAQ. The V end was cut by 0 bases, the J end by 3 bases, with 11 bases between. The CDR3, as DNA: TGTGCCAGCAGCTTAGCCCCGGACATAGAAGAGACCCAGTACTTC. Translated: CASSLAPDIEETQYF.

V usage is TRBV9 and J usage is TRBJ1-1, with D hard to call. The V end was cut by 0 bases, the J end by 3 bases, with 18 bases between. Per the germline V gene, CDR1 is SGDLS and CDR2 is YYNGEE. The CDR3 is made up of 17 amino acids. The DNA for the CDR3 is TGTGCCAGCAGCGTAGTCGGAGGGCTAGAACTAGACACTGAAGCTTTCTTT. Translation gives CASSVVGGLELDTEAFF.

CDR3 sequence: CASSLRDRGPNQPQHF. Written as DNA, the CDR3 is TGTGCCAGCAGCCTACGGGACAGAGGACCCAATCAGCCCCAGCATTTT. This chain links TRBV21-1 with TRBJ1-5; the D call in the table, TRBD1, was not verified against the DNA. TRBV21-1 is assigned pseudogene status. The CDR3 is 16 residues long.

V and J are TRBV2 and TRBJ2-7; the match to TRBD2 covers 7 bases. V shed 8 bases, J shed 5 bases, and the junction held 9 bases outside the gene matches. CDR1 is SNHLY, CDR2 FYNNEI, per germline. CDR3 length: 13 amino acids. The CDR3 nucleotides are TGTGCCAGCCGGTGGGCTAGCGGAAACGAGCAGTACTTC. It encodes CASRWASGNEQYF.

This chain links TRBV6-5 with TRBJ1-2, with D uncertain. Germline assignment: CDR1 MNHEY and CDR2 SVGAGI. V lost 3 bases and J 4 bases, leaving 9 bases between the germline ends. The CDR3 is made up of 13 amino acids. This CDR3 is CASSYSRTYGYTF. The DNA of the CDR3 is TGTGCCAGCAGTTATAGCAGAACCTATGGCTACACCTTC.